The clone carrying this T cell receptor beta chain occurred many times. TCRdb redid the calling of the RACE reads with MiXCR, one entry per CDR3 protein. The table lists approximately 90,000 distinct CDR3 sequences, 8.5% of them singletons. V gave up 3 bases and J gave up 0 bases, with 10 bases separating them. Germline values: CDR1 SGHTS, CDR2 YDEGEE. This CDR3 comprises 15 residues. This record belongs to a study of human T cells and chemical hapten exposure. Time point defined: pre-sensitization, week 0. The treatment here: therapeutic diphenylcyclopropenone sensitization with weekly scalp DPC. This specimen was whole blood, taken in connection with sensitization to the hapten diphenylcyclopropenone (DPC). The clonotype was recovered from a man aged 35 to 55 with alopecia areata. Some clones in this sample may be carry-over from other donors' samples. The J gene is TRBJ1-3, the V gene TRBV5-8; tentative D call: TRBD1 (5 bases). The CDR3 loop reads CASSWDGDSGNTIYF. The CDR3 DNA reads TGTGCCAGCAGCTGGGACGGAGACTCTGGAAACACCATATATTTT.